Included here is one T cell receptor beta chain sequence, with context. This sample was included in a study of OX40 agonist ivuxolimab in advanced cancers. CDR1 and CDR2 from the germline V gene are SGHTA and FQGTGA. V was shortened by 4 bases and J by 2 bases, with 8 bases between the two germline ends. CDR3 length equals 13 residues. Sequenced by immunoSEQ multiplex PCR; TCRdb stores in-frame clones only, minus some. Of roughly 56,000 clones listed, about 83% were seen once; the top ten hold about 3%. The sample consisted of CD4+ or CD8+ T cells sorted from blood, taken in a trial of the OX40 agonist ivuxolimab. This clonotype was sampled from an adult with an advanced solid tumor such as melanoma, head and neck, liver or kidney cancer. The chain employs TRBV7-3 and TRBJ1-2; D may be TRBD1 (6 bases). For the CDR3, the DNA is TGTGCCAGCAGCTCCACAGGGAACTATGGCTACACCTTC. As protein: CASSSTGNYGYTF.